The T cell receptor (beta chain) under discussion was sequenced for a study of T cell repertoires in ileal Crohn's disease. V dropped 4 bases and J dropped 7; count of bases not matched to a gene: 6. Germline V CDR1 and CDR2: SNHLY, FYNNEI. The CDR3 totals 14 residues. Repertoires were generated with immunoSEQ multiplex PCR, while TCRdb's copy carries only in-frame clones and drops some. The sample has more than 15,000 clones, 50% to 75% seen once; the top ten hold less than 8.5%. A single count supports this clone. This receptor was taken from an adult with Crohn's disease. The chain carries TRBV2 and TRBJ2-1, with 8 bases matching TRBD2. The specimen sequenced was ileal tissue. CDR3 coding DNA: TGTGCCAGCAGTGTTTTAGGCGGGAGGAATGAGCAGTTCTTC. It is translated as CASSVLGGRNEQFF.